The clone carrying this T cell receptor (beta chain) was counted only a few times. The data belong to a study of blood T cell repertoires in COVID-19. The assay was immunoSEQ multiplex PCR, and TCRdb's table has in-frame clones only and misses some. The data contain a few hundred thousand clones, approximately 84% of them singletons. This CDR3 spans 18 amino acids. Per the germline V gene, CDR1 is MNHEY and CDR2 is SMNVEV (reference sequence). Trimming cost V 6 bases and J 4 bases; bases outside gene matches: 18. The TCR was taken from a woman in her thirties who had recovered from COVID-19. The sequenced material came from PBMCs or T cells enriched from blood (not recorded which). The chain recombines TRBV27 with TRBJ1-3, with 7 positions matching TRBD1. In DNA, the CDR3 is TGTGCCAGCAGGCGTAACGGGCCGAGGACAGGTCAGGGAAACACCATATATTTT. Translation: CASRRNGPRTGQGNTIYF.